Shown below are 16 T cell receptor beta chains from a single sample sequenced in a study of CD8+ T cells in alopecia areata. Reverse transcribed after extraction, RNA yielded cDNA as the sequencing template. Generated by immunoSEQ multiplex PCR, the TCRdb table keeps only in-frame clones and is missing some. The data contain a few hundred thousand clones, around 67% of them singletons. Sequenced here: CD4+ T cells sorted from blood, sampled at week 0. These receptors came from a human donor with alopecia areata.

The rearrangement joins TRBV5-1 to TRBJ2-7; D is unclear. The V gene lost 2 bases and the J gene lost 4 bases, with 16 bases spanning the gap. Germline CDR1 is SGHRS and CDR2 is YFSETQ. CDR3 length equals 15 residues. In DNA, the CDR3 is TGCGCCAGCAGCTTCCTACCCCTCCTCGGGTACGAGCAGTACTTC. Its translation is CASSFLPLLGYEQYF.

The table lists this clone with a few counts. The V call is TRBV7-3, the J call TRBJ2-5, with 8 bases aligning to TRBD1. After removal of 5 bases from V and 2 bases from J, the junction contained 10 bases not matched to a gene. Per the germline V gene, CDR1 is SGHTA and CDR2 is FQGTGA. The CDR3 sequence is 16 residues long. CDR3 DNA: TGTGCCAGCAGCCCCAACCCCGGACAGGGTCAAGAGACCCAGTACTTC. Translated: CASSPNPGQGQETQYF.

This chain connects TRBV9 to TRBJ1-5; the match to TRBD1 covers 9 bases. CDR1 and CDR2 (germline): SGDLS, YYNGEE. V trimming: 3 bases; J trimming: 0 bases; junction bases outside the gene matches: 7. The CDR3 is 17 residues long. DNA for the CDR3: TGTGCCAGCAGCGGGGGACAGGGATTCTATAGCAATCAGCCCCAGCATTTT. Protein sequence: CASSGGQGFYSNQPQHF.

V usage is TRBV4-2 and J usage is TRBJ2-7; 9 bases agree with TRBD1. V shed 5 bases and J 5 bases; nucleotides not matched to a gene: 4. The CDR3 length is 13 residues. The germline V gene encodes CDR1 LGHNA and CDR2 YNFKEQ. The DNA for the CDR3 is TGTGCCAGCAGCGGGGACAGGGCCGACGAGCAGTACTTC. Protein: CASSGDRADEQYF.

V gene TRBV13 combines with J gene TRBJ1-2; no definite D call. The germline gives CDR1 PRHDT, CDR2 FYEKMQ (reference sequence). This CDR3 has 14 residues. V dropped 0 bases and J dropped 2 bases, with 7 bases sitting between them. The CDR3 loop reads CASSLGQPNYGYTF. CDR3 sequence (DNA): TGTGCCAGCAGCTTAGGCCAGCCCAACTATGGCTACACCTTC.

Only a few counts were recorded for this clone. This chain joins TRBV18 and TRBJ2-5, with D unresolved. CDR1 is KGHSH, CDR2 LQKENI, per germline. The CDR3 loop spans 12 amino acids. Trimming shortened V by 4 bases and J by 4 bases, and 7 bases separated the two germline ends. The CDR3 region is CASSLRAETQYF. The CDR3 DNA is TGTGCCAGCTCACTACGAGCAGAGACCCAGTACTTC.

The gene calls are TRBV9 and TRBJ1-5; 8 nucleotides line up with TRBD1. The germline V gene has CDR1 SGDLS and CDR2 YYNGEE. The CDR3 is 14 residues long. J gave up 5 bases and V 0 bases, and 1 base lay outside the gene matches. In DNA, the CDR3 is TGTGCCAGCAGCGTAGGACAGGGGTATCAGCCCCAGCATTTT. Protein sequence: CASSVGQGYQPQHF.

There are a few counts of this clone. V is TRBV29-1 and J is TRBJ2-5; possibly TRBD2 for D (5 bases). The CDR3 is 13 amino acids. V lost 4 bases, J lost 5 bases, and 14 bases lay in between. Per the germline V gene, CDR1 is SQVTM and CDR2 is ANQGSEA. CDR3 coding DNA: TGCAGCGTTGTAGGGCTAGCCGGGGAGACCCAGTACTTC. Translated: CSVVGLAGETQYF.

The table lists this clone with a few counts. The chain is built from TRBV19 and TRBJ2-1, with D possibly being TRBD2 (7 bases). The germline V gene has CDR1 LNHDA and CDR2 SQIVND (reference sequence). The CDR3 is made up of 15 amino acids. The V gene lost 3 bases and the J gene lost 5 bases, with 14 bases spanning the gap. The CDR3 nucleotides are TGTGCCAGTAGTATTATGGGGGGGCCCCACAATGAGCAGTTCTTC. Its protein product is CASSIMGGPHNEQFF. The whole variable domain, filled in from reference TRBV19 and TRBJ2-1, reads DGGITQSPKYLFRKEGQNVTLSCEQNLNHDAMYWYRQDPGQGLRLIYYSQIVNDFQKGDIAEGYSVSREKKESFPLTVTSAQKNPTAFYLCASSIMGGPHNEQFFGPGTRLTVL.

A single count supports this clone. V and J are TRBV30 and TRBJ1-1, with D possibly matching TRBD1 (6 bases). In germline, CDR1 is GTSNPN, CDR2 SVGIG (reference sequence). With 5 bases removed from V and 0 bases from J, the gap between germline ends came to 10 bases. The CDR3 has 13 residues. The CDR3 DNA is TGTGCCTGGGGTAGGGACATGAACACTGAAGCTTTCTTT. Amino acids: CAWGRDMNTEAFF. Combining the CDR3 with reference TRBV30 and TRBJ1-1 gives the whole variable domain SQTIHQWPATLVQPVGSPLSLECTVEGTSNPNLYWYRQAAGRGLQLLFYSVGIGQISSEVPQNLSASRPQDRQFILSSKKLLLSDSGFYLCAWGRDMNTEAFFGQGTRLTVV.

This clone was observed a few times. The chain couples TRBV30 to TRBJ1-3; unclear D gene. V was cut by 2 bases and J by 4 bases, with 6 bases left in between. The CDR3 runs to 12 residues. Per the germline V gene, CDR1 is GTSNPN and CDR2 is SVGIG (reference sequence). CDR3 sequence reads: CAWSPWGNTIYF. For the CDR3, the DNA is TGTGCCTGGAGTCCTTGGGGAAACACCATATATTTT. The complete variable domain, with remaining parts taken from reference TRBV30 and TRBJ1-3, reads SQTIHQWPATLVQPVGSPLSLECTVEGTSNPNLYWYRQAAGRGLQLLFYSVGIGQISSEVPQNLSASRPQDRQFILSSKKLLLSDSGFYLCAWSPWGNTIYFGEGSWLTVV.

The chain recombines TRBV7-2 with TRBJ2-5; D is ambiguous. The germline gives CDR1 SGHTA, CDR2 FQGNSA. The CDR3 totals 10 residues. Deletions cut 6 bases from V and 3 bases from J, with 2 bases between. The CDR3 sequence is CASSKETQYF. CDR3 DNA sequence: TGTGCCAGCAGTAAAGAGACCCAGTACTTC.

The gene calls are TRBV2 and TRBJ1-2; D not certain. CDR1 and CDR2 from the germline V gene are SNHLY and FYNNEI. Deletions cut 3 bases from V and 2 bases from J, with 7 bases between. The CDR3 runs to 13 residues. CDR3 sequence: CASSEQFNYGYTF. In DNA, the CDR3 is TGTGCCAGCAGTGAGCAGTTCAACTATGGCTACACCTTC.

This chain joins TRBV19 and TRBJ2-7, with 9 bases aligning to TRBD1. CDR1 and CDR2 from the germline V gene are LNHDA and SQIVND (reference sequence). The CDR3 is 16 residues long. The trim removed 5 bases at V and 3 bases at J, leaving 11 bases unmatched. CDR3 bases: TGTGCCAGTAGTGGCCCGGGACAGGGTTTTAACTACGAGCAGTACTTC. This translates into CASSGPGQGFNYEQYF. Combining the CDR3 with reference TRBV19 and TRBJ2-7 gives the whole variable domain DGGITQSPKYLFRKEGQNVTLSCEQNLNHDAMYWYRQDPGQGLRLIYYSQIVNDFQKGDIAEGYSVSREKKESFPLTVTSAQKNPTAFYLCASSGPGQGFNYEQYFGPGTRLTVT.

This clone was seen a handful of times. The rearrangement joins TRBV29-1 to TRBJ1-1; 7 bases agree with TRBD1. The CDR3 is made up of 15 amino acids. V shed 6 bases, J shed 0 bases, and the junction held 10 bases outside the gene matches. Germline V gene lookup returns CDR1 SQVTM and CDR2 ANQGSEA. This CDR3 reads CSVRPGQIMNTEAFF. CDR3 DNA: TGCAGCGTCCGCCCGGGACAGATAATGAACACTGAAGCTTTCTTT.

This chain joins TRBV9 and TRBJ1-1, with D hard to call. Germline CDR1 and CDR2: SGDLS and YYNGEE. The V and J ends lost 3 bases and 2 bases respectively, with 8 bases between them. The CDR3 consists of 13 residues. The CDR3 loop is CASSGHPNTEAFF. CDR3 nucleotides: TGTGCCAGCAGCGGGCACCCAAACACTGAAGCTTTCTTT.